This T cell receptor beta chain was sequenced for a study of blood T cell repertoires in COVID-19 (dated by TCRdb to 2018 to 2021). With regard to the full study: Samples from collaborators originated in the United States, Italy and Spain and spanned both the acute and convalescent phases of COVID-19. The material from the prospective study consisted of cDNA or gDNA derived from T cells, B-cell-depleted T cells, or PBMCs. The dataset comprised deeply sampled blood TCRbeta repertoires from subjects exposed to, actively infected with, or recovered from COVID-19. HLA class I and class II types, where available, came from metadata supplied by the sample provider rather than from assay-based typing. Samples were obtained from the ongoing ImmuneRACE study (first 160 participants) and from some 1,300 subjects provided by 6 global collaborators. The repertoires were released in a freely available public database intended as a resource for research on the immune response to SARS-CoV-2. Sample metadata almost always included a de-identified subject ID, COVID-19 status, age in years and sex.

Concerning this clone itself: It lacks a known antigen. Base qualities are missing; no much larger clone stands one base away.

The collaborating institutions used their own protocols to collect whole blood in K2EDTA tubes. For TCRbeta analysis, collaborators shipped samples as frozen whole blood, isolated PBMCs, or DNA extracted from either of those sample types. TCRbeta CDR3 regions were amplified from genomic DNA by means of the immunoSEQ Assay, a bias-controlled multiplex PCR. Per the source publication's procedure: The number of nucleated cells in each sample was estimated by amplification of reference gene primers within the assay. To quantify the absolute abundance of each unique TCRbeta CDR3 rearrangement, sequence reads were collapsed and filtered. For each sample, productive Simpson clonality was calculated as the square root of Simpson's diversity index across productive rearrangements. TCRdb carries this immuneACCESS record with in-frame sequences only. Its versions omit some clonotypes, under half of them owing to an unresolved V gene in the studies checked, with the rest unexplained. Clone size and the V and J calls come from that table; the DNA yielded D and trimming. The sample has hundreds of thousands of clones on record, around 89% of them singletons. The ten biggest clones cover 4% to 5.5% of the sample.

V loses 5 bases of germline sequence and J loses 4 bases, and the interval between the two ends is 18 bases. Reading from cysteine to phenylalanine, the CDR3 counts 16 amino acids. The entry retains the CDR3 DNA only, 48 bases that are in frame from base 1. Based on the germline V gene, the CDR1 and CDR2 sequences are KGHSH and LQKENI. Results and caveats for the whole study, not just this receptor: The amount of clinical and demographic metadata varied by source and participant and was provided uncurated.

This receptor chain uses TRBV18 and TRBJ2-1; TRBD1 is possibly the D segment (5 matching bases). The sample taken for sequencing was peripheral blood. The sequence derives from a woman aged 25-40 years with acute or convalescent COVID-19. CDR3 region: CASSVTEKTIYNEQFF. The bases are TGTGCCAGCTCAGTGACAGAGAAAACTATATACAATGAGCAGTTCTTC.